These 17 T cell receptor beta chains came from one sample sequenced in a study of control samples from healthy donors and cancer patients. Produced via immunoSEQ multiplex PCR; TCRdb's table is partial and in-frame only. The top ten clones hold roughly 9% of a sample with about 140,000 clones, around nine tenths of them seen once. Sequenced: blood. Receptors originate from a woman in her 30s in good health.

The rearrangement links TRBV6-4 to TRBJ2-7; 7 nucleotides agree with TRBD1. This CDR3 spans 15 amino acids. Germline V lookup: CDR1 MRHNA, CDR2 SNTAGT. Unmatched junction bases numbered 7, after V lost 3 bases and J lost 2 bases. In nucleotides, the CDR3 is TGTGCCAGCAGTGAAGGATCAAGGGGGCCCTACGAGCAGTACTTC. This encodes CASSEGSRGPYEQYF.

This chain uses TRBV30 with TRBJ2-1; D possibly corresponds to TRBD1 (5 bases). Germline CDR1 GTSNPN, CDR2 SVGIG (reference sequence). The CDR3 sequence is 12 residues long. Trimming pared 1 base from V and 8 bases from J, leaving 9 bases between. The CDR3 is CAWSGTRDEQFF. The DNA of the CDR3 is TGTGCCTGGAGTGGGACCAGGGATGAGCAGTTCTTC.

The chain couples TRBV6-5 to TRBJ1-4; the D gene is possibly TRBD1 (6 bases). CDR3 length equals 13 residues. The V end was cut by 2 bases, the J end by 10 bases, with 11 bases between. Germline V gene sequence: CDR1 MNHEY, CDR2 SVGAGI. The CDR3: CASSYPRGGKLFF. CDR3 DNA: TGTGCCAGCAGTTACCCAAGGGGGGGAAAACTGTTTTTT.

This chain links TRBV28 with TRBJ1-2; possibly TRBD1 for D (5 bases). The CDR3 loop spans 16 amino acids. Trimming took 8 bases from V and 4 from J, leaving 23 bases between them. The germline V gene has CDR1 MDHEN and CDR2 SYDVKM. The DNA of the CDR3 is TGTGCCAGCCAAGGTGACAGCCGGAGGTCGGGCTATGGCTACACCTTC. Residues: CASQGDSRRSGYGYTF.

The chain joins TRBV30 to TRBJ2-7; possibly TRBD2 for D (6 bases). V was cut by 2 bases and J by 9 bases, with 14 bases left in between. Germline V gives CDR1 GTSNPN, CDR2 SVGIG (reference sequence). This CDR3 contains 12 residues. In DNA form, the CDR3 reads TGTGCCTGGAGTACAGGAGGGGATGTGCAGTACTTC. Amino acids: CAWSTGGDVQYF.

The rearrangement links TRBV5-4 to TRBJ2-2, with 12 bases matching TRBD1. V lost 2 bases and J lost 8; bases outside the gene matches: 13. This CDR3 spans 18 amino acids. The germline gives CDR1 SGHNT, CDR2 YYREEE (reference sequence). CDR3 sequence reads: CASSFPPAGQGANGELFF. CDR3 coding DNA: TGTGCCAGCAGCTTCCCGCCGGCGGGACAGGGGGCAAATGGGGAGCTGTTTTTT.

The chain joins TRBV6-5 to TRBJ1-6; TRBD1 matches at 7 bases. Germline V gene data show CDR1 as MNHEY and CDR2 as SVGAGI. J lost 9 bases, V lost 2 bases, and 7 bases had no gene match. The CDR3 covers 15 residues. Here the CDR3 reads CASSYEGAVGSPLHF. CDR3 sequence (DNA): TGTGCCAGCAGTTACGAGGGGGCGGTCGGTTCACCCCTCCACTTT.

The chain couples TRBV6-2 or TRBV6-3 to TRBJ2-3; TRBD2 matches 7 bases. The V and J ends lost 4 bases and 6 bases, in that order; junction bases with no gene match: 4. This CDR3 is 13 amino acids long. Germline loops: CDR1 MNHEY, CDR2 SVGEGT. Here the CDR3 DNA reads TGTGCCAGCAGTTCAGCGGGGTGGGATACGCAGTATTTT. Translation gives CASSSAGWDTQYF.

This chain joins TRBV18 and TRBJ1-2; a possible D gene is TRBD1 (5 bases). There are 15 residues in the CDR3. V dropped 3 bases and J dropped 4 bases, with 15 bases sitting between them. CDR1 and CDR2 (germline): KGHSH, LQKENI. CDR3 residues: CASSPGGKGVYGYTF. As DNA, the CDR3 is TGTGCCAGCTCACCCGGGGGAAAGGGTGTCTATGGCTACACCTTC.

V usage is TRBV5-1 and J usage is TRBJ2-7, with 12 bases lining up with TRBD2. The CDR3 spans 15 residues. The germline CDR1 and CDR2 sequences are SGHRS and YFSETQ. The J segment lost 3 bases and the V segment lost 4 bases, leaving 5 bases of the junction unmatched. Written as DNA, the CDR3 is TGCGCCAGCAGCCAACGGACTAGCGGGAACTACGAGCAGTACTTC. It translates to CASSQRTSGNYEQYF.

The chain links TRBV6-5 to TRBJ2-5; weak D call: TRBD2 (5 bases). CDR1 is MNHEY and CDR2 is SVGAGI in the germline V gene. V shed 6 bases and J shed 5 bases, with 13 bases lying between them. The CDR3 consists of 13 residues. DNA of the CDR3: TGTGCCAGCAGAAATATCGGGGAGGAGACCCAGTACTTC. Protein product: CASRNIGEETQYF.

The chain joins TRBV3-1 (or the pseudogene TRBV3-2) to TRBJ2-7, with D perhaps matching TRBD1 (5 bases). This CDR3 is 16 amino acids long. Trimming shortened V by 2 bases and J by 1 base, and 15 bases separated the two germline ends. CDR1 and CDR2 (germline): LGHDT, YNNKEL (reference sequence). The CDR3 DNA sequence: TGTGCCAGCAGCCAAAAGCCCAGGGTGATTTCCTACGAGCAGTACTTC. Translating gives CASSQKPRVISYEQYF.

The J gene is TRBJ2-5, the V gene TRBV5-1; D uncertain. This CDR3 spans 15 amino acids. The ends were cut back, 0 bases at V and 4 bases at J, with 13 bases in the middle. CDR1 and CDR2 (germline): SGHRS, YFSETQ. In nucleotides, the CDR3 is TGCGCCAGCAGCTTGGGACTCCCGGGTGTAGAGACCCAGTACTTC. Protein sequence: CASSLGLPGVETQYF. Full variable domain (outside the CDR3, taken from reference TRBV5-1 and TRBJ2-5): KAGVTQTPRYLIKTRGQQVTLSCSPISGHRSVSWYQQTPGQGLQFLFEYFSETQRNKGNFPGRFSGRQFSNSRSEMNVSTLELGDSALYLCASSLGLPGVETQYFGPGTRLLVL.

The J gene is TRBJ1-1, the V gene TRBV27; tentatively, D is TRBD1 (6 bases). The CDR3 totals 16 residues. The germline CDR1 and CDR2 sequences are MNHEY and SMNVEV (reference sequence). Trimming stripped 8 bases from V and 3 bases from J, with 22 bases between. The CDR3 spells CASARRGRGGYTEAFF. The CDR3, as DNA: TGTGCCAGCGCTAGGAGGGGGAGGGGAGGTTACACTGAAGCTTTCTTT.

The chain couples TRBV5-1 to TRBJ2-1; 7 nucleotides match TRBD2. The length of the CDR3 is 13 residues. The trim removed 6 bases at V and 4 bases at J, leaving 4 bases unmatched. From germline, CDR1 is SGHRS and CDR2 YFSETQ. This CDR3 reads CASTSGDYNEQFF. The CDR3 nucleotides are TGCGCCAGCACCAGCGGGGATTACAATGAGCAGTTCTTC.

J is TRBJ1-5 and V is TRBV6-4, with a possible D match to TRBD1 (6 bases). This CDR3 spans 14 amino acids. Trimming removed 3 bases at V and 7 bases at J, with 13 bases between. Germline V CDR1 and CDR2: MRHNA, SNTAGT. This CDR3 is CASSEQGIGQPQHF. The CDR3 DNA reads as TGTGCCAGCAGTGAACAGGGAATAGGACAGCCCCAGCATTTT.

This clone was recorded once. The rearrangement links TRBV6-5 to TRBJ2-1; D might be TRBD1 or TRBD2, each matching 5 bases. The CDR3 spans 15 residues. Germline V gene sequence: CDR1 MNHEY, CDR2 SVGAGI. Trimming took off 0 bases at V and 8 bases at J, with 14 bases between the two ends. The CDR3 region has the DNA TGTGCCAGCAGTTACTCTTCCAAGGGGAGCCATGAGCAGTTCTTC. It codes for CASSYSSKGSHEQFF.